Listed here are 27 T cell receptor beta chains from one sample, sequenced in a study of CXCR3-negative and CXCR3-positive naive CD8 T cells. Preparation of TRB cDNA libraries relied on 5' RACE carrying UMI labels. TCRdb re-called the 5' RACE reads and shows each CDR3 protein once, DNA omitted. The table for this sample gives over 100,000 distinct CDR3 sequences. The sequencing input was naive CXCR3- CD8+ T cells from blood. Subset meaning: CD45RO-CCR7+CD27+CD95- naive CD8+ T cells lacking CXCR3 (TNR3-). The receptors were gathered from a human donor in good health. Some clones in this sample may be carry-over from other donors' samples.

The gene calls are TRBV12-3 or TRBV12-4 and TRBJ2-3; TCRdb lists TRBD1, though no DNA is available to test this call. This CDR3 has 13 amino acids. This CDR3 reads CASGRSPGGTQYF.

V usage is TRBV29-1 and J usage is TRBJ2-2; TCRdb gives TRBD1 as the D gene, but with no DNA this cannot be confirmed. This CDR3 has 13 amino acids. CDR1 is SQVTM, CDR2 ANQGSEA, per germline. The CDR3 sequence: CSAPGGSAGELFF.

The chain has TRBV20-1 and TRBJ2-5. Germline V gene sequence: CDR1 DFQATT, CDR2 SNEGSKA (reference sequence). This CDR3 spans 15 amino acids. The CDR3 sequence: CSARDLSRIQETQYF.

The V gene is TRBV29-1, the J gene TRBJ2-7; TCRdb selects TRBD1, and the lack of DNA leaves this call unchecked. Per the germline V gene, CDR1 is SQVTM and CDR2 is ANQGSEA. The CDR3 totals 13 residues. CDR3 protein: CSVLGGEPYEQYF.

The chain joins TRBV29-1 to TRBJ1-5; the TRBD1 assignment by TCRdb is unverifiable without DNA. Germline CDR1 SQVTM, CDR2 ANQGSEA. The CDR3 runs 14 residues. CDR3 region: CSAWTGASNQPQHF.

The chain carries TRBV28 and TRBJ1-2; the D gene TCRdb calls, TRBD1, cannot be checked with no DNA. CDR3 length equals 16 residues. Germline lookup yields CDR1 MDHEN and CDR2 SYDVKM. The CDR3 sequence: CASSLYRGRLNYGYTF.

V gene TRBV7-2 combines with J gene TRBJ1-2. The CDR3 consists of 13 residues. Germline assignment: CDR1 SGHTA and CDR2 FQGNSA. The CDR3 loop is CASSLGPNYGYTF.

This chain connects TRBV2 to TRBJ2-1; the TCRdb D gene call, TRBD2, has no DNA to confirm it. The length of the CDR3 is 16 residues. CDR1 and CDR2 from the germline V gene are SNHLY and FYNNEI. The CDR3 here is CASLFEGSGGATEQFF. Looking up the rest from reference TRBV2 and TRBJ2-1 gives the full variable domain: EPEVTQTPSHQVTQMGQEVILRCVPISNHLYFYWYRQILGQKVEFLVSFYNNEISEKSEIFDDQFSVERPDGSNFTLKIRSTKLEDSAMYFCASLFEGSGGATEQFFGPGTRLTVL.

This chain connects TRBV28 to TRBJ2-2; TCRdb's D call, TRBD2, is unchecked because there is no DNA. CDR1 is MDHEN and CDR2 is SYDVKM in the germline V gene. The CDR3 has 16 amino acids. The CDR3 loop reads CASSLWGGRNTGELFF.

The J gene is TRBJ2-5, the V gene TRBV7-2; TCRdb picks TRBD2, but there is no DNA to check that call. The CDR3 extends over 18 amino acids. In germline, CDR1 is SGHTA, CDR2 FQGNSA. The CDR3 protein is CASSLAMVAGGPQETQYF.

The V gene is TRBV27, the J gene TRBJ1-1. Germline-derived CDR1 and CDR2 are MNHEY and SMNVEV (reference sequence). The CDR3 spans 17 residues. The CDR3 loop reads CASSSVLTGPMNTEAFF.

The chain has TRBV7-6 and TRBJ2-3; without DNA, the TCRdb call of TRBD2 cannot be checked. Per the germline V gene, CDR1 is SGHVS and CDR2 is FNYEAQ. This CDR3 contains 21 residues. The CDR3 sequence is CASSLDHLAGGMPTYTDTQYF. Full variable domain (rest looked up from reference TRBV7-6 and TRBJ2-3): GAGVSQSPRYKVTKRGQDVALRCDPISGHVSLYWYRQALGQGPEFLTYFNYEAQQDKSGLPNDRFSAERPEGSISTLTIQRTEQRDSAMYRCASSLDHLAGGMPTYTDTQYFGPGTRLTVL.

The chain combines TRBV7-3 with TRBJ2-1; TCRdb outputs TRBD1, but without DNA this stays unchecked. The germline V gene has CDR1 SGHTA and CDR2 FQGTGA. This CDR3 is built from 16 residues. The CDR3 region is CASSSDRGDSYNEPFF.

The chain uses TRBV7-6 and TRBJ2-7. CDR3 length equals 13 residues. CDR1 and CDR2 from the germline V gene are SGHVS and FNYEAQ. CDR3 amino acids: CASSLGYDYEQYF. The full variable domain, its missing parts supplied by reference TRBV7-6 and TRBJ2-7, is GAGVSQSPRYKVTKRGQDVALRCDPISGHVSLYWYRQALGQGPEFLTYFNYEAQQDKSGLPNDRFSAERPEGSISTLTIQRTEQRDSAMYRCASSLGYDYEQYFGPGTRLTVT.

This rearrangement joins TRBV19 to TRBJ2-1. The germline V gene encodes CDR1 LNHDA and CDR2 SQIVND (reference sequence). The CDR3 sequence is 14 residues long. CDR3 sequence: CASSMDGTYNEQFF.

The V gene is TRBV7-3, the J gene TRBJ2-7; the TRBD1 assignment by TCRdb is unverifiable without DNA. The germline V gene has CDR1 SGHTA and CDR2 FQGTGA. There are 14 residues in the CDR3. CDR3 sequence: CASSFDRGNYEQYF. Combining the CDR3 with reference TRBV7-3 and TRBJ2-7 gives the whole variable domain GAGVSQTPSNKVTEKGKYVELRCDPISGHTALYWYRQSLGQGPEFLIYFQGTGAADDSGLPNDRFFAVRPEGSVSTLKIQRTERGDSAVYLCASSFDRGNYEQYFGPGTRLTVT.

V is TRBV7-2 and J is TRBJ2-7. CDR1 SGHTA and CDR2 FQGNSA come from the germline V gene. This CDR3 is built from 12 residues. The chain's CDR3 is CASSLTGFEQYF.

This chain connects TRBV5-1 to TRBJ2-7; the TCRdb D gene call, TRBD2, has no DNA to confirm it. CDR1 and CDR2 (germline): SGHRS, YFSETQ. The CDR3 has 12 amino acids. CDR3 protein: CASSAGTREQYF.

J is TRBJ1-2 and V is TRBV6-4; checking the TCRdb D call of TRBD1 is not possible without DNA. CDR1 and CDR2 from the germline V gene are MRHNA and SNTAGT. This CDR3 region has 15 residues. The CDR3 reads CASTPNPDRADGYTF.

The chain joins TRBV4-2 to TRBJ2-1. This CDR3 is built from 14 residues. Germline CDR1 and CDR2: LGHNA and YNFKEQ. The CDR3 is CASSQALGTDEQFF.

V usage is TRBV28 and J usage is TRBJ2-5; checking the TCRdb D call of TRBD1 is not possible without DNA. The V gene's germline CDR1 is MDHEN and CDR2 SYDVKM. CDR3 length: 15 amino acids. This CDR3 is CASSPGQGTGETQYF.

The chain is built from TRBV2 and TRBJ2-1. The CDR3 is 12 residues long. Germline values: CDR1 SNHLY, CDR2 FYNNEI. CDR3 sequence reads: CASSRMLGEQFF.

The chain joins TRBV28 to TRBJ1-1; TCRdb's D call, TRBD1, is unchecked because there is no DNA. The CDR3 is 14 residues long. Per the germline V gene, CDR1 is MDHEN and CDR2 is SYDVKM. This chain's CDR3 is CASSPGRTYTEAFF.

V is TRBV7-7 and J is TRBJ2-1; absent DNA, TCRdb's TRBD1 call cannot be checked. CDR1 and CDR2 from the germline V gene are SSHAT and FNYEAQ (reference sequence). The CDR3 sequence is 16 residues long. CDR3 residues: CASSPGEQGIYNEQFF. The full variable domain, completed using reference TRBV7-7 and TRBJ2-1, is GAGVSQSPRYKVTKRGQDVTLRCDPISSHATLYWYQQALGQGPEFLTYFNYEAQPDKSGLPSDRFSAERPEGSISTLTIQRTEQRDSAMYRCASSPGEQGIYNEQFFGPGTRLTVL.

The chain uses TRBV29-1 and TRBJ2-2. Germline V gives CDR1 SQVTM, CDR2 ANQGSEA. The CDR3 spans 13 residues. The CDR3 reads CSVVDANTGELFF.

V usage is TRBV27 and J usage is TRBJ2-1. The CDR3 contains 11 residues. Germline-derived CDR1 and CDR2 are MNHEY and SMNVEV (reference sequence). CDR3 region: CATQSYNEQFF.

The chain joins TRBV29-1 to TRBJ2-5; TCRdb outputs TRBD2, but without DNA this stays unchecked. The CDR3 is 17 residues long. Germline lookup yields CDR1 SQVTM and CDR2 ANQGSEA. The CDR3 loop is CSVDGWASGGPQETQYF.